These T cell receptor beta chains were read from a single sample in a study of blood T cell repertoires in COVID-19. Clones were sequenced by immunoSEQ multiplex PCR, and TCRdb holds only the in-frame ones, with some missing. This sample has about 340,000 clones; 88% occur once, and the top ten carry about 7.3%. Sequencing was done on a sample of peripheral blood. The receptors come from a woman aged 70 to 79 with COVID-19, enrolled during active disease. Each CDR3 is given with its conserved first and last residue. Fields, in order: CDR3 length, clone size, V gene, D gene, J gene, CDR3 DNA, CDR3 protein. The D gene is left open where the match is weak. Size tells how often a clone was seen (once, few, many) or the class of an expanded clone, and some rows leave it out.

14,-,TRBV18,-,TRBJ1-4,TGTGCCAGCTCACCAGAAACAGGGCGGGAAAAACTGTTTTTT,CASSPETGREKLFF
15,-,TRBV2,-,TRBJ1-2,TGTGCCAGCAGTGAAGGAGACTCCGTAAACTATGGCTACACCTTC,CASSEGDSVNYGYTF
16,-,TRBV6-1,TRBD1,TRBJ1-5,TGTGCCAGCAGTGGATCCGACAGGGGAAGCAATCAGCCCCAGCATTTT,CASSGSDRGSNQPQHF
12,-,TRBV3-1/TRBV3-2,-,TRBJ1-1,TGTGCCAGCAGCCAAGGGCGGTTTGAAGCTTTCTTT,CASSQGRFEAFF
15,-,TRBV4-1,TRBD1,TRBJ1-5,TGCGCCAGCAGCCATGACGACAGGGGGCGGCAGCCCCAGCATTTT,CASSHDDRGRQPQHF
20,-,TRBV3-1/TRBV3-2,TRBD2,TRBJ2-3,TGTGCCAGCAGCCAAAGGATCGGGACTAGCGGGGTTTATAGCACAGATACGCAGTATTTT,CASSQRIGTSGVYSTDTQYF
17,-,TRBV7-9,-,TRBJ2-7,TGTGCCAGCAGCTTGTCAGTGGGGGCCCATACCACCTACGAGCAGTACTTC,CASSLSVGAHTTYEQYF
13,-,TRBV2,-,TRBJ2-7,TGTGCCAGCAGTGCCGGACAGTCATACGAGCAGTACTTC,CASSAGQSYEQYF
15,few,TRBV15,TRBD1,TRBJ1-1,TGTGCCACCAGCAGAGAACAAGGGGGCGGGACTGAAGCTTTCTTT,CATSREQGGGTEAFF
14,-,TRBV14,-,TRBJ1-2,TGTGCCAGCAGCCGATTCTCACAGGGCTATGGCTACACCTTC,CASSRFSQGYGYTF
16,-,TRBV24-1,TRBD1,TRBJ2-1,TGTGCCACCAGTGAAACAGGGGATGGAGCCTACAATGAGCAGTTCTTC,CATSETGDGAYNEQFF